The present T cell receptor (beta chain) was sequenced within a study of cytomegalovirus exposure and HLA in healthy donors. The V end lost 3 bases, the J end lost 0 bases, and 26 bases lay between the germline ends. CDR1 is ENHRY and CDR2 is SYGVKD in the germline V gene. This CDR3 region has 20 residues. Study-wide points: Most TCR sequences were uncommon, yet certain public TCRs appeared in many donors. Reportedly, HLA-A and HLA-B alleles of most subjects were accurately predicted from TCR beta. A later analysis associated roughly 15,000 TCR beta sequences with HLA alleles at a 0.05 false discovery rate. A cluster of highly shared sequence variants was likely a sequencing artifact.

With respect to this clone: What it binds is not known.

The PCR ran on 60 Vbeta and 13 Jbeta primers. Produced via immunoSEQ multiplex PCR; TCRdb's table is partial and in-frame only. The repertoire holds around 200,000 clones, with about 80% as singletons. The sequenced sample was PBMCs. This receptor was identified in a girl between 10 and 17 years old in good health and CMV-seronegative. The J gene is TRBJ1-1, the V gene TRBV10-3; possible D gene TRBD1, 5 bases. CDR3 loop: CAISDTLGSRDWAVNTEAFF. Here the CDR3 DNA reads TGTGCCATCAGTGATACGTTAGGCTCCCGGGACTGGGCGGTGAACACTGAAGCTTTCTTT.